Included here is one T cell receptor beta chain sequence, with context. Generated by immunoSEQ multiplex PCR, the TCRdb table keeps only in-frame clones and is missing some. The table includes more than 550,000 clones, approximately 85% detected once. The entry originates in a study of shared T cell receptors in the human thymus. V was trimmed by 2 bases and J by 5 bases, leaving 25 bases between them. Germline assignment: CDR1 SGHTS and CDR2 YDEGEE. This CDR3 comprises 18 residues. Separately, the same data were catalogued under a study of human thymus T cells. That paper adds: Resections from corrective heart surgery supplied the thymus tissue.

This receptor was obtained from a girl under two years old with a congenital heart defect. The sequencing sample was made of thymocytes. V usage is TRBV5-8 and J usage is TRBJ1-1; D call uncertain. DNA of the CDR3: TGTGCCAGCAGCTTTCCAGGCCACTGGGTCGAGAGAGGGACTGAAGCTTTCTTT. Protein product: CASSFPGHWVERGTEAFF.